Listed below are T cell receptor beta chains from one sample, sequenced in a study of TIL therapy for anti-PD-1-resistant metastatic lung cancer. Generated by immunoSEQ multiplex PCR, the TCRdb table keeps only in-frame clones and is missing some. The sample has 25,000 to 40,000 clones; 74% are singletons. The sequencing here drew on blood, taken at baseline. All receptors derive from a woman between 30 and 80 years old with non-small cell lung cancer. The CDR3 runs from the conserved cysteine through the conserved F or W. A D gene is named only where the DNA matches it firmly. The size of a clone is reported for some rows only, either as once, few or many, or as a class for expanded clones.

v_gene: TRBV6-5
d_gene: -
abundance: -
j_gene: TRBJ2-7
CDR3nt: TGTGCCAGCAGTTACTCGAGTCGGGTAAAACGCGGGGAGCAGTACTTC
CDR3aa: CASSYSSRVKRGEQYF

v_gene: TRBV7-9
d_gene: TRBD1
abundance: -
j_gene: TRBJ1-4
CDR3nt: TGTGCCAGCAGCACAAGCAACAGGGGGCGAAATGAAAAACTGTTTTTT
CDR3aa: CASSTSNRGRNEKLFF

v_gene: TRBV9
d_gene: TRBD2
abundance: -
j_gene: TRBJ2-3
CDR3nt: TGTGCCAGCAGCCCCCGTCCCCTAGCGGGAGCCCAAGCAGATACGCAGTATTTT
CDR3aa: CASSPRPLAGAQADTQYF

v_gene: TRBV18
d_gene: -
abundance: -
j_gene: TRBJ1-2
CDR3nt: TGTGCCAGCTCACGGGCGGGGAAGTCGGACTACACCTTC
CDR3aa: CASSRAGKSDYTF

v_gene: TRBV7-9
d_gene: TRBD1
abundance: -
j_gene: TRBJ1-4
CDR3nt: TGTGCCAGCAGCTCCAGGACAGGGGGCCTAGGCGATGAAAAACTGTTTTTT
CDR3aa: CASSSRTGGLGDEKLFF

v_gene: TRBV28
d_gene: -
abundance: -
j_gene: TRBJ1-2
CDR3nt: TGTGCCAGTCAGGAGGCTAACTATGGCTACACCTTC
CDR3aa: CASQEANYGYTF

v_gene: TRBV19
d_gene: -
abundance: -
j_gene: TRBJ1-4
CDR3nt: TGTGCCAGTAGTATCTCAGGGTTTGGGGGTGAAAAACTGTTTTTT
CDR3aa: CASSISGFGGEKLFF

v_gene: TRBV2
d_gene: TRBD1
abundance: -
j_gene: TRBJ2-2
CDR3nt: TGTGCCAGCAGTGACAAAGGGGGCGTCACCGGGGAGCTGTTTTTT
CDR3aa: CASSDKGGVTGELFF

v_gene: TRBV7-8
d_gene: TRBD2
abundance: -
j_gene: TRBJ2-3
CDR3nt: TGTGCCAGCAGCACGACTAGCGGGAGGACCACAGATACGCAGTATTTT
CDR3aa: CASSTTSGRTTDTQYF

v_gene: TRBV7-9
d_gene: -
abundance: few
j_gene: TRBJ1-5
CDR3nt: TGTGCCAGCAGTATCGGAGGGGGTAGGGAGCCCCAGCATTTT
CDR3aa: CASSIGGGREPQHF

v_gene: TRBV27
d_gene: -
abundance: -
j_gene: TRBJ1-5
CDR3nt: TGTGCCAGCAACTCAGGGGCGGATCAGCCCCAGCATTTT
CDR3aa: CASNSGADQPQHF

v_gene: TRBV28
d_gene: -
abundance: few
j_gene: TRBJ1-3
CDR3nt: TGTGCCAGCCTGGACAGCTCTGGAAACACCATATATTTT
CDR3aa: CASLDSSGNTIYF

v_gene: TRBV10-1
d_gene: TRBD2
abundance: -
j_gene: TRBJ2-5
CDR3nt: TGCGCCAGCAGTCGACTAGCGGGAGAGACCCAGTACTTC
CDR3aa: CASSRLAGETQYF

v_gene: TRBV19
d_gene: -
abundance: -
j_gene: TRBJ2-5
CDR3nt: TGTGCCAGTAGTCCACCGGGTCCCTGGACCCAGTACTTC
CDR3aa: CASSPPGPWTQYF

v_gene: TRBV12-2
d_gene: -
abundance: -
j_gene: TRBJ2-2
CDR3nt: TGTGCAAGTCGGGGGCGGGAGTGCACCGGGGAGCTGTTTTTT
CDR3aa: CASRGRECTGELFF

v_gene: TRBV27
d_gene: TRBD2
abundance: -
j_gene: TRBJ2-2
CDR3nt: TGTGCCAGCAGGATAGCGGGACCGTTACCCGGGGAGCTGTTTTTT
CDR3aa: CASRIAGPLPGELFF

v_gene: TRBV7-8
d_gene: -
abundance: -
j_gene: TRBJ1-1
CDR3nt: TGTGCCAGCAGACGAGGGGGGAACACTGAAGCTTTCTTT
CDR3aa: CASRRGGNTEAFF

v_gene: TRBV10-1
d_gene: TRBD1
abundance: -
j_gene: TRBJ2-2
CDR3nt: TGCGCCAGCAGGGGGACAGGGGAGAACACCGGGGAGCTGTTTTTT
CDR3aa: CASRGTGENTGELFF

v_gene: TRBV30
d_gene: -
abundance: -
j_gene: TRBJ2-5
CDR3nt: TGTGCCTGGATGGAGACAGGTCGTCAAGAGACCCAGTACTTC
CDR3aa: CAWMETGRQETQYF

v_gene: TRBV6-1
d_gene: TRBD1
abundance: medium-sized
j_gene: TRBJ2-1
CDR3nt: TGTGCCAGCAGTGAAGGAGGGACAGGGTCGTGGTTCTTC
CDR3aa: CASSEGGTGSWFF

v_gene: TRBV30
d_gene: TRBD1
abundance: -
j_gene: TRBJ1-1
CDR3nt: TGTGCCTGGAGTCCTGGACAGGGTGGGAAAGCTTTCTTT
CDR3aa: CAWSPGQGGKAFF

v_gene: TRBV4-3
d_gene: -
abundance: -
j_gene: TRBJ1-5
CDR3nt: TGCGCCAGCCGACCCTTGCCTCGGAGACGAGAGAATCAGCCCCAGCATTTT
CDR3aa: CASRPLPRRRENQPQHF

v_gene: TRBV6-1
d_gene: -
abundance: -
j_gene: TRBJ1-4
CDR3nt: TGTGCCAGCACGACAACCGGGACATCAGCGTTTTTT
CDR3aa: CASTTTGTSAFF

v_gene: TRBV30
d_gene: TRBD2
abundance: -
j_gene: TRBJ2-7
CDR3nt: TGTGCCTGGACTAGCGGAGCCTACGGGCAGTACTTC
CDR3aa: CAWTSGAYGQYF

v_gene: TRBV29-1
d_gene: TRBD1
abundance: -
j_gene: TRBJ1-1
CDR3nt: TGCAGCGTTCGGACAGGGCGGGAGGCTGAAGCTTTCTTT
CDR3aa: CSVRTGREAEAFF

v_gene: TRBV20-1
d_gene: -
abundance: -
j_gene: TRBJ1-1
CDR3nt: TGCAGTCCAACCACTGAAGCTTTCTTT
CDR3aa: CSPTTEAFF

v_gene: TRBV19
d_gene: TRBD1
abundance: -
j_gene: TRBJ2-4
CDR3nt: TGTCCCATAGGGGAGAGGGGGCACAAAAACATTCAGTACTTC
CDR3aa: CPIGERGHKNIQYF

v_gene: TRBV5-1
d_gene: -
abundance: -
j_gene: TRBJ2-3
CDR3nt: TGCGCCAGCAGCAGCACCCTACAGAAAGATACGCAGTATTTT
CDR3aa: CASSSTLQKDTQYF

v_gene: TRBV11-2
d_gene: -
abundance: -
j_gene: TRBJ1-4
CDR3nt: TGTGCCAGCAGCTTAGGTACGGGTTTCTCCGTAAATGAAAAACTGTTTTTT
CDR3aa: CASSLGTGFSVNEKLFF

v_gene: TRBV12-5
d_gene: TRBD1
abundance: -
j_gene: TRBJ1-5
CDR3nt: TGTGCTATCGGGACAGTGGGAAGCAATCAGCCCCAGCATTTT
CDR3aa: CAIGTVGSNQPQHF

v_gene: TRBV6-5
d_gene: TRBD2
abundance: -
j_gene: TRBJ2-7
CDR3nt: TGTGCCAGCACCTCCGGGACTAGGACCTACGAGCAGTACTTC
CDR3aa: CASTSGTRTYEQYF

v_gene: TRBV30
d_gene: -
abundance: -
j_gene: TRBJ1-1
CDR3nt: TGTGCCTGGAGCAAACCGGAAGGTCCTGAAGCTTTCTTT
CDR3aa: CAWSKPEGPEAFF

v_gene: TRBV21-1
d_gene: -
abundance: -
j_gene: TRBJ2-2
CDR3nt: TGTGCCAGCATTTGTCGTAAGGGCATGAAGAACACCGGGGAGCTGTTTTTT
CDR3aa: CASICRKGMKNTGELFF

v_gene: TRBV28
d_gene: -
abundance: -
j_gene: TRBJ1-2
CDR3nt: TGTGCCAGCAGCCCATCGGGTGCCAACTATGGCTACACCTTC
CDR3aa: CASSPSGANYGYTF

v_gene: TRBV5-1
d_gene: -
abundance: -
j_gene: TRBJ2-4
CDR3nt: TGCGCCAGCAGCTTGAAAGGCATTCAGTACTTC
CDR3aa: CASSLKGIQYF

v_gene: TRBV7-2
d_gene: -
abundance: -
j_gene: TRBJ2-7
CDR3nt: TGTGCCAGCAGCCAGGGGGGACAGAAGTACGAGCAGTACTTC
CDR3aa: CASSQGGQKYEQYF

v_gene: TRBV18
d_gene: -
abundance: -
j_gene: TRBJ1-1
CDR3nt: TGTGCCAGCTCAAAGTTAGGGTATGAAGCTTTCTTT
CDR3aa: CASSKLGYEAFF

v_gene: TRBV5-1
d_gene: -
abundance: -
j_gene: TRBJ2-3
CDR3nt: TGCGCCAGCAGCTTGCTAGCGAGCACAGATACGCAGTATTTT
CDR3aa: CASSLLASTDTQYF

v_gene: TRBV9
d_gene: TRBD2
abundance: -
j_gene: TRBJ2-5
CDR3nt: TGTGCCAGCAGCGTAGCTAGCGGGAGAGAGACCCAGTACTTC
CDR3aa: CASSVASGRETQYF

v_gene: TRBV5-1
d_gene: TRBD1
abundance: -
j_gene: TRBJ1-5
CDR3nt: TGCGCCAGCAGCTTGGTGGGACAGTCCGGACAGCCCCAGCATTTT
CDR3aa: CASSLVGQSGQPQHF

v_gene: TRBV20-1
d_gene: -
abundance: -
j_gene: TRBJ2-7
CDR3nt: TGCAGTGCTAGCGACTCCTACGAGCAGTACTTC
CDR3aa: CSASDSYEQYF

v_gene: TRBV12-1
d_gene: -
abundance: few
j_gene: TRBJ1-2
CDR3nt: TGTGCCAGCAGCTTCGGACAGGTACGCAACTATGGCTACACCTTC
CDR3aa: CASSFGQVRNYGYTF

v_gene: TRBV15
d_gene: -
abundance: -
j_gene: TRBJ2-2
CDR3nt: TGTGCCACCAGGCTTAACATGAACACCGGGGAGCTGTTTTTT
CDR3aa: CATRLNMNTGELFF

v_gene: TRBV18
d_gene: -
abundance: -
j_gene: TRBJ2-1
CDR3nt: TGTGCCAGCTCACCACCGGACTCCTACAATGAGCAGTTCTTC
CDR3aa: CASSPPDSYNEQFF

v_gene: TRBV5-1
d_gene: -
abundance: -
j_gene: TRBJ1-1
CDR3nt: TGCGCCAGCCCCCTCTCCGGGCCTTACTACGGGGCTTTCTTT
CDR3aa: CASPLSGPYYGAFF

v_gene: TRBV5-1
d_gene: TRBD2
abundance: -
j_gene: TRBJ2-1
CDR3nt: TGCGCCAGCCACCTAGCGGGAGGGCCTTTGAATGAGCAGTTCTTC
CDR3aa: CASHLAGGPLNEQFF

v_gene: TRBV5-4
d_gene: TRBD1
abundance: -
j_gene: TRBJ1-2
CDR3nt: TGTGCCAGCAGCTTTTCGGGACAGGGGTACTATGGCTACACCTTC
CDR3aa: CASSFSGQGYYGYTF

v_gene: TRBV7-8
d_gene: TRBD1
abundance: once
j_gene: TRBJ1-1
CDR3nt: TGTGCCAGCAGCTTATCACAGGGGGCGAACACTGAAGCTTTCTTT
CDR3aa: CASSLSQGANTEAFF

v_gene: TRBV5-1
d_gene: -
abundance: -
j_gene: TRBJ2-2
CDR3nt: TGCGCCAGCAGCGAAACGAACACCGGGGAGCTGTTTTTT
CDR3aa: CASSETNTGELFF

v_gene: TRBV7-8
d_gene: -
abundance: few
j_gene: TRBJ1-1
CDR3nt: TGTGCCAGCAGCTTAGGGAGGGACACCCGGAACACTGAAGCTTTCTTT
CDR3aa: CASSLGRDTRNTEAFF

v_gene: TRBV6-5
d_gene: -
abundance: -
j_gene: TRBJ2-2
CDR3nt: TGTGCCAGCAGTTACACGGGGGCATCCGGGGAGCTGTTTTTT
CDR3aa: CASSYTGASGELFF

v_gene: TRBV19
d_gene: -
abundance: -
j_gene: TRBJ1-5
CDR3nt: TGTGCCAGTAGCCGCAATACGTTGGGTTCCAATCAGCCCCAGCATTTT
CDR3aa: CASSRNTLGSNQPQHF

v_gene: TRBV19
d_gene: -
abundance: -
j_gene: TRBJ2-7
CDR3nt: TGTGCCAGTAGTAAAATTTACCGAGACTTATCCTACGAGCAGTACTTC
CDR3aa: CASSKIYRDLSYEQYF

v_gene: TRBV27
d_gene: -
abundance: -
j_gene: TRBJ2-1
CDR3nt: TGTGCCAGCAGTCGCCCAGGGGAGACCAATGAGCAGTTCTTC
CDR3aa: CASSRPGETNEQFF